This is a list of T cell receptor beta chains from one sample in a study of T cells after posttransplantation cyclophosphamide. Profiling relied on immunoSEQ multiplex PCR, and the TCRdb table lists in-frame clones only, not all of them. The sample was found to contain some 8,800 clones, and every one recurs. Here the sequenced sample was PBMCs, taken approximately 330 days after allogeneic stem cell transplant with posttransplant cyclophosphamide. The receptors were gathered from a male patient aged 50 to 59 who received an allogeneic stem cell transplant from a related donor and was CMV-positive. Some T cells may be provided by the graft donor. CDR3s include the opening cysteine and the closing phenylalanine or tryptophan. D genes are given only for firm matches. Only part of the rows carry a size: once, few, many, or a class if the clone is expanded.

clone_size	v_call	j_call	cdr3_length	d_call	cdr3_aa	cdr3_nt
.	TRBV11-3	TRBJ2-2	14	.	CASSLGGGAGELFF	TGTGCCAGCAGCTTAGGAGGGGGAGCCGGGGAGCTGTTTTTT
medium-sized	TRBV5-1	TRBJ1-6	14	TRBD1	CASSSGTANSPLHF	TGCGCCAGCAGCTCCGGGACAGCGAATTCACCCCTCCACTTT
many	TRBV10-1	TRBJ2-7	11	.	CASSAGYEQYF	TGCGCCTCCAGCGCGGGGTACGAGCAGTACTTC
many	TRBV4-3	TRBJ1-2	16	.	CASSQGMGREGYGYTF	TGCGCCAGCAGCCAAGGGATGGGCAGGGAGGGCTATGGCTACACCTTC
many	TRBV30	TRBJ1-1	13	TRBD1	CACSGQQNTEAFF	TGTGCCTGTTCGGGACAGCAGAACACTGAAGCTTTCTTT
medium-sized	TRBV7-6	TRBJ1-5	15	.	CASSSEGYSNQPQHF	TGTGCCAGCAGCTCGGAGGGGTATAGCAATCAGCCCCAGCATTTT
few	TRBV7-9	TRBJ1-6	12	.	CASSFNNSPLHF	TGTGCCAGCAGCTTCAATAATTCACCCCTCCACTTT
many	TRBV19	TRBJ2-3	14	TRBD2	CASSIWGGKDTQYF	TGTGCCAGTAGTATATGGGGGGGGAAGGATACGCAGTATTTT
many	TRBV5-4	TRBJ2-3	15	TRBD2	CASSLPGTSADTQYF	TGTGCCAGCAGCTTGCCCGGGACTAGCGCAGATACGCAGTATTTT
many	TRBV5-1	TRBJ2-3	15	.	CASSFFRGEKDTQYF	TGCGCCAGCAGCTTCTTCAGGGGAGAGAAAGATACGCAGTATTTT
many	TRBV6-5	TRBJ1-6	12	.	CASCHTGSPLHF	TGTGCCAGCTGCCATACGGGGTCACCCCTCCACTTT
many	TRBV19	TRBJ2-2	15	TRBD1	CASRNIRDSTGELFF	TGTGCCAGTAGGAATATCCGGGACAGCACCGGGGAGCTGTTTTTT
many	TRBV5-1	TRBJ1-3	13	.	CASSPREGDTIYF	TGCGCCAGCAGCCCCCGTGAGGGTGACACCATATATTTT
many	TRBV7-9	TRBJ2-7	15	TRBD1	CASSFQTGGGYEQYF	TGTGCCAGCAGCTTTCAGACAGGGGGTGGGTACGAGCAGTACTTC
medium-sized	TRBV19	TRBJ2-3	15	TRBD2	CASSPRTSFTDTQYF	TGTGCCAGTAGTCCCAGGACTAGTTTCACAGATACGCAGTATTTT
few	TRBV9	TRBJ1-2	14	.	CASSVSPEAYGYTF	TGTGCCAGCAGCGTTAGCCCGGAAGCCTATGGCTACACCTTC
many	TRBV29-1	TRBJ2-3	11	TRBD1	CSTPQGDTQYF	TGCAGCACACCACAGGGGGATACGCAGTATTTT
many	TRBV9	TRBJ2-1	16	TRBD2	CASSSSSGGPYNEQFF	TGTGCCAGCAGCTCATCAAGCGGGGGGCCGTACAATGAGCAGTTCTTC
many	TRBV5-1	TRBJ2-5	17	TRBD1	CASSLGQGGSYQETQYF	TGCGCCAGCAGCTTGGGACAGGGGGGGTCTTACCAAGAGACCCAGTACTTC
many	TRBV18	TRBJ2-1	15	TRBD1	CASSPRQDRGDEQFF	TGTGCCAGCTCACCACGGCAGGACAGGGGAGATGAGCAGTTCTTC
many	TRBV4-1	TRBJ1-2	14	.	CASSQWGRGYGYTF	TGCGCCAGCAGCCAATGGGGGCGAGGCTATGGCTACACCTTC
medium-sized	TRBV2	TRBJ1-1	12	.	CASLTPNTEAFF	TGTGCCAGCCTGACACCGAACACTGAAGCTTTCTTT
many	TRBV7-8	TRBJ1-2	14	TRBD1	CASSLGQGNYGYTF	TGTGCCAGCAGCTTAGGACAGGGGAACTATGGCTACACCTTC
few	TRBV11-2	TRBJ2-1	17	TRBD2	CASSLELLGGGYNEQFF	TGTGCCAGCAGCTTAGAGTTGCTGGGGGGGGGTTACAATGAGCAGTTCTTC
many	TRBV5-4	TRBJ2-3	15	TRBD2	CASSYSGSGTDTQYF	TGTGCCAGCAGCTATAGCGGGAGCGGAACAGATACGCAGTATTTT
many	TRBV5-5	TRBJ1-6	15	TRBD1	CASSPRTGNDSPLHF	TGTGCCAGCAGCCCACGGACAGGGAACGATTCACCCCTCCACTTT
many	TRBV9	TRBJ2-3	17	.	CASSGSERGAYTDTQYF	TGTGCCAGCAGCGGGTCGGAACGGGGGGCCTACACAGATACGCAGTATTTT
many	TRBV9	TRBJ1-3	13	.	CASSVLLSNTIYF	TGTGCCAGCAGCGTTCTCCTATCGAACACCATATATTTT
many	TRBV5-1	TRBJ1-2	13	.	CASSFESNYGYTF	TGCGCCAGCAGCTTCGAGAGCAACTATGGCTACACCTTC
many	TRBV9	TRBJ2-5	13	.	CASSVGGLETQYF	TGTGCCAGCAGCGTAGGAGGGTTGGAGACCCAGTACTTC
many	TRBV7-2	TRBJ2-1	15	TRBD2	CASSLLAGGYNEQFF	TGTGCCAGCAGCCTACTAGCGGGGGGGTACAATGAGCAGTTCTTC
few	TRBV7-2	TRBJ1-6	16	TRBD1	CASSPNAGTGGLPLHF	TGTGCCAGCAGCCCGAACGCCGGGACAGGGGGCTTACCCCTCCACTTT
many	TRBV18	TRBJ1-2	14	TRBD1	CASSRDRGIGGYTF	TGTGCCAGCTCACGGGACAGGGGTATCGGTGGCTACACCTTC
many	TRBV6-1	TRBJ2-7	15	.	CASSEARLASYEQYF	TGTGCCAGCAGTGAAGCGAGGCTAGCCTCCTACGAGCAGTACTTC
many	TRBV18	TRBJ2-1	15	.	CASSPNGGAENEQFF	TGTGCCAGCTCACCTAACGGTGGGGCCGAGAATGAGCAGTTCTTC
many	TRBV7-6	TRBJ2-5	15	TRBD2	CASSPLAGGQETQYF	TGTGCCAGCAGCCCCCTGGCGGGGGGACAAGAGACCCAGTACTTC
many	TRBV6-6	TRBJ2-1	15	.	CASSSRQSSYNEQFF	TGTGCCAGCAGCAGCCGACAGAGCTCCTACAATGAGCAGTTCTTC
many	TRBV7-9	TRBJ2-4	15	TRBD2	CASSLTAGTRNIQYF	TGTGCCAGCAGCTTAACAGCCGGGACTAGAAACATTCAGTACTTC
many	TRBV7-8	TRBJ2-7	13	.	CASSLVAAYEQYF	TGTGCCAGCAGCTTAGTGGCAGCCTACGAGCAGTACTTC
medium-sized	TRBV19	TRBJ2-7	15	TRBD2	CASSVSGSGSYEQYF	TGTGCCAGTAGTGTTAGCGGGAGTGGTTCCTACGAGCAGTACTTC
medium-sized	TRBV19	TRBJ1-5	14	.	CASMDSYSNQPQHF	TGTGCCAGTATGGACAGCTATAGCAATCAGCCCCAGCATTTT
many	TRBV7-9	TRBJ1-2	17	TRBD1	CASSPRVLQGLWYGYTF	TGTGCCAGCAGCCCCAGGGTACTACAGGGGCTTTGGTATGGCTACACCTTC
many	TRBV2	TRBJ1-6	18	TRBD1	CASSERGQISSYNSPLHF	TGTGCCAGCAGTGAAAGGGGACAGATTAGCTCCTATAATTCACCCCTCCACTTT
few	TRBV19	TRBJ2-1	16	TRBD2	CASSIGPAGGQDEQFF	TGTGCCAGTAGTATAGGCCCAGCGGGAGGGCAGGATGAGCAGTTCTTC
many	TRBV18	TRBJ2-7	16	.	CASSLNGQGKFGEQYF	TGTGCCAGCTCACTCAATGGCCAGGGCAAATTTGGCGAGCAGTACTTC
.	TRBV18	TRBJ2-6	14	.	CASSPYSGANVLTF	TGTGCCAGCTCACCCTACTCTGGGGCCAACGTCCTGACTTTC